Presented here are 15 T cell receptor beta chains from one specimen sequenced in a study of blood T cell repertoires in COVID-19. Sequencing was performed with immunoSEQ multiplex PCR; in TCRdb, only in-frame clones are kept and a portion is missing. The sample has under 400,000 clones, 80% to 90% seen once. The sample taken for sequencing was PBMCs or T cells enriched from blood (not recorded which). These receptors were collected from a woman in her 40s with acute COVID-19.

In its sample, this clone was seen a few times. The chain links TRBV5-1 to TRBJ2-3; weak D call: TRBD1 (5 bases). The germline V gene encodes CDR1 SGHRS and CDR2 YFSETQ. CDR3 length: 15 amino acids. V was cut by 0 bases and J by 0 bases, with 8 bases left in between. In DNA, the CDR3 is TGCGCCAGCAGCTTGGAAGGGGCGAGCACAGATACGCAGTATTTT. Translated: CASSLEGASTDTQYF.

CDR3 amino acids: CASREQGETQYF. CDR3 coding DNA: TGTGCCAGTAGAGAACAGGGGGAGACCCAGTACTTC. V usage is TRBV19 and J usage is TRBJ2-5, with 7 bases that match TRBD1. The J segment lost 5 bases and the V segment lost 6 bases, leaving 3 bases of the junction unmatched. Per the germline V gene, CDR1 is LNHDA and CDR2 is SQIVND (reference sequence). This CDR3 has 12 residues.

V and J are TRBV27 and TRBJ2-7; D unresolved. The CDR3 runs 13 residues. The germline V gene has CDR1 MNHEY and CDR2 SMNVEV (reference sequence). V lost 0 bases, J lost 3 bases, and 6 bases lay in between. CDR3 sequence: CASSLSPLYEQYF. The CDR3 coding sequence is TGTGCCAGCAGTTTATCTCCCCTCTACGAGCAGTACTTC.

The chain uses TRBV18 and TRBJ2-6, with 8 bases that match TRBD1. The CDR3 runs to 19 residues. V gave up 3 bases and J gave up 1 base; unmatched junction bases: 11. Germline CDR1 and CDR2: KGHSH and LQKENI. For the CDR3, the DNA is TGTGCCAGCTCACCTATGTCCCGACAGGGGCCTTCTGGGGCCAACGTCCTGACTTTC. Translating gives CASSPMSRQGPSGANVLTF. Full variable domain (outside the CDR3, taken from reference TRBV18 and TRBJ2-6): NAGVMQNPRHLVRRRGQEARLRCSPMKGHSHVYWYRQLPEEGLKFMVYLQKENIIDESGMPKERFSAEFPKEGPSILRIQQVVRGDSAAYFCASSPMSRQGPSGANVLTFGAGSRLTVL.

The chain couples TRBV18 to TRBJ1-6, with D possibly being TRBD1 (5 bases). The CDR3 is 16 amino acids. V was cut by 4 bases and J by 6 bases, with 16 bases left in between. Germline values: CDR1 KGHSH, CDR2 LQKENI. The CDR3 is CASSLGGGTTNSPLHF. CDR3 nucleotides: TGTGCCAGCTCACTCGGGGGGGGTACTACTAATTCACCCCTCCACTTT.

The V call is TRBV18, the J call TRBJ2-1, with TRBD2 matching 15 bases. The germline gives CDR1 KGHSH, CDR2 LQKENI. This CDR3 has 16 residues. The V and J ends lost 0 bases and 9 bases, in that order; junction bases with no gene match: 3. CDR3 sequence (DNA): TGTGCCAGCTCACCACCGGGACTAGCGGGAGGTAGTGAGCAGTTCTTC. It is translated as CASSPPGLAGGSEQFF.

The gene calls are TRBV7-8 and TRBJ1-1, with a weak D call TRBD1 (5 bases). V was clipped by 2 bases and J by 1 base, with 20 bases between them. Germline V gene lookup returns CDR1 SGHVS and CDR2 FQNEAQ. There are 18 residues in the CDR3. The CDR3 bases are TGTGCCAGCAGCTTACTTGGAGGGGCAAACAATTGGAACACTGAAGCTTTCTTT. Translated: CASSLLGGANNWNTEAFF. Drawing the rest from reference TRBV7-8 and TRBJ1-1, the complete variable domain is GAGVSQSPRYKVAKRGQDVALRCDPISGHVSLFWYQQALGQGPEFLTYFQNEAQLDKSGLPSDRFFAERPEGSVSTLKIQRTQQEDSAVYLCASSLLGGANNWNTEAFFGQGTRLTVV.

The V and J genes are TRBV5-1 and TRBJ2-1; D call uncertain. The length of the CDR3 is 12 residues. Germline CDR1 and CDR2: SGHRS and YFSETQ. V shed 4 bases and J shed 9 bases, with 11 bases lying between them. The CDR3 DNA reads as TGCGCCAGCAGCGCCCAGCTAGGTGAGCAGTTCTTC. Protein sequence: CASSAQLGEQFF.

The rearrangement joins TRBV7-8 to TRBJ1-1, with 9 bases aligning to TRBD1. The CDR3 spans 15 residues. Germline CDR1 and CDR2: SGHVS and FQNEAQ. The ends lost 5 bases at V and 6 bases at J; junction bases unmatched: 10. CDR3 DNA sequence: TGTGCCAGCAGCCCCGAGACAGGGGGAAAGGCTGAAGCTTTCTTT. It yields the protein CASSPETGGKAEAFF.

The chain joins TRBV9 to TRBJ2-2, with TRBD2 as a possible D gene (5 bases). Per germline, CDR1 SGDLS and CDR2 YYNGEE. V shed 0 bases and J shed 6 bases, with 12 bases lying between them. This CDR3 is 15 amino acids long. The CDR3 nucleotides are TGTGCCAGCAGCGTAGTCGGGGAGTCGTCCGGGGAGCTGTTTTTT. Protein: CASSVVGESSGELFF.

The chain recombines TRBV15 with TRBJ2-5, with 9 bases aligning to TRBD2. Trimming took 2 bases from V and 2 from J; bases not matched to a gene: 3. This CDR3 has 15 residues. The germline V gene has CDR1 LNHNV and CDR2 YYDKDF (reference sequence). CDR3 residues: CATSRLAGKQETQYF. CDR3 bases: TGTGCCACCAGCAGACTAGCGGGGAAGCAAGAGACCCAGTACTTC.

The chain is built from TRBV19 and TRBJ2-2; 7 bases are shared with TRBD1. Germline assignment: CDR1 LNHDA and CDR2 SQIVND (reference sequence). The trim removed 5 bases at V and 3 bases at J, leaving 6 bases unmatched. This CDR3 spans 15 amino acids. The CDR3 DNA is TGTGCCAGTAGTCGGGACAGCTTATACACCGGGGAGCTGTTTTTT. Encoded protein: CASSRDSLYTGELFF.

The J gene is TRBJ2-2, the V gene TRBV24-1; 10 nucleotides match TRBD1. This CDR3 has 15 amino acids. The V segment lost 10 bases and the J segment 4 bases; nucleotides outside the gene matches: 8. The V gene's germline CDR1 is KGHDR and CDR2 SFDVKD. In DNA form, the CDR3 reads TGTGCCACGGGGACAGGGGACTGGAGCACCGGGGAGCTGTTTTTT. Translation: CATGTGDWSTGELFF.

To note about this clone: The junction differs from germline at one of its ends, possibly a read error. This sequence joins TRBV2 and TRBJ1-1; 8 positions agree with TRBD1. The CDR3 loop spans 16 amino acids. Germline CDR1 and CDR2: SNHLY and FYNNEI. Here the CDR3 reads CASSEAQGARGTEAFF. For the CDR3, the DNA is TGTGCCAGCAGCGAAGCGCAGGGGGCGCGGGGCACTGAAGCTTTCTTT.

V and J are TRBV5-4 and TRBJ2-2; D is possibly TRBD1 (6 bases). Germline V gives CDR1 SGHNT, CDR2 YYREEE (reference sequence). V dropped 5 bases and J dropped 4 bases, with 15 bases sitting between them. CDR3 length: 15 amino acids. The CDR3 region is CASRYDGGSTGELFF. The CDR3 nucleotides read TGTGCCAGCAGATATGATGGGGGCAGCACCGGGGAGCTGTTTTTT.